The rows below give T cell receptor beta chains drawn from one sample of a study of PD-1 blockade in classical Hodgkin lymphoma. Using immunoSEQ multiplex PCR, the repertoire was profiled, and TCRdb retains in-frame clones only, with some absent. The data hold 15,000 to 20,000 clones, with around 75% observed a single time. This specimen was CD4+ T cells from blood, taken before the fourth cycle of nivolumab. The receptor source for this set is a human donor with classical Hodgkin lymphoma. Each CDR3 is given with its conserved first and last residue. Each record gives: V gene, clone size, J gene, D gene, CDR3 length, CDR3 DNA, CDR3 protein. D genes are given only for firm matches. A clone size is listed for some rows: how often the clone was seen (once, few, many), or a class if it is expanded.

v_call: TRBV7-8
clone_size: NA
j_call: TRBJ1-6
d_call: NA
cdr3_length: 10
cdr3_nt: TGTGCCAGCAGCTTTTCACCCCTCCACTTT
cdr3_aa: CASSFSPLHF

v_call: TRBV2
clone_size: once
j_call: TRBJ1-5
d_call: NA
cdr3_length: 14
cdr3_nt: TGTGCCAGCAGTGATGGCACAAACAATCAGCCCCAGCATTTT
cdr3_aa: CASSDGTNNQPQHF

v_call: TRBV18
clone_size: NA
j_call: TRBJ2-7
d_call: NA
cdr3_length: 13
cdr3_nt: TGTGCCAGCTCAGCAAGACGGTCCTACGAGCAGTACTTC
cdr3_aa: CASSARRSYEQYF

v_call: TRBV9
clone_size: NA
j_call: TRBJ2-2
d_call: NA
cdr3_length: 15
cdr3_nt: TGTGCCAGCAGCGCCGGGACATTACACACCGGGGAGCTGTTTTTT
cdr3_aa: CASSAGTLHTGELFF

v_call: TRBV7-6
clone_size: NA
j_call: TRBJ2-1
d_call: NA
cdr3_length: 13
cdr3_nt: TGTGCCAGCAGCTTTTCAGAATACAATGAGCAGTTCTTC
cdr3_aa: CASSFSEYNEQFF

v_call: TRBV12-5
clone_size: few
j_call: TRBJ2-5
d_call: NA
cdr3_length: 16
cdr3_nt: TGTGCTAGTGGTTTGCACCTGGGGCAGGGCGAGAAGACCCAGTACTTC
cdr3_aa: CASGLHLGQGEKTQYF

v_call: TRBV28
clone_size: NA
j_call: TRBJ2-3
d_call: TRBD2
cdr3_length: 14
cdr3_nt: TGTGCCAGCAGTGCGCCGGGACTAACAGATACGCAGTATTTT
cdr3_aa: CASSAPGLTDTQYF

v_call: TRBV10-1
clone_size: NA
j_call: TRBJ2-1
d_call: NA
cdr3_length: 16
cdr3_nt: TGCGCCAGCAGTGAGTCAAGGGCGGACAGCTACAATGAGCAGTTCTTC
cdr3_aa: CASSESRADSYNEQFF

v_call: TRBV11-2
clone_size: NA
j_call: TRBJ1-4
d_call: TRBD1
cdr3_length: 13
cdr3_nt: TGTGCCAGCAGCACCGCCACAGGGGTCGAACTGTTTTTT
cdr3_aa: CASSTATGVELFF

v_call: TRBV7-8
clone_size: few
j_call: TRBJ1-6
d_call: NA
cdr3_length: 16
cdr3_nt: TGTGCCAGCAGTTCCATAACCCGGGGCCTCCTAGATCCCCTCCACTTT
cdr3_aa: CASSSITRGLLDPLHF

v_call: TRBV19
clone_size: NA
j_call: TRBJ2-5
d_call: TRBD2
cdr3_length: 16
cdr3_nt: TGTGCCAGTAGTATAGTACTAGCGTCGGTCCAAGAGACCCAGTACTTC
cdr3_aa: CASSIVLASVQETQYF

v_call: TRBV4-3
clone_size: NA
j_call: TRBJ2-1
d_call: TRBD2
cdr3_length: 20
cdr3_nt: TGCGCCAGCAGCCAAGATCCCGTGTGGATCTCAGCGGGATTCTACAATGAGCAGTTCTTC
cdr3_aa: CASSQDPVWISAGFYNEQFF

v_call: TRBV7-2
clone_size: NA
j_call: TRBJ2-3
d_call: NA
cdr3_length: 14
cdr3_nt: TGTGCCAGCAGCACGGGGACTGCCGGAGATACGCAGTATTTT
cdr3_aa: CASSTGTAGDTQYF

v_call: TRBV7-2
clone_size: NA
j_call: TRBJ2-1
d_call: NA
cdr3_length: 16
cdr3_nt: TGTGCCAGCAGCTTACAAGGGGGTGTATCCTACAATGAGCAGTTCTTC
cdr3_aa: CASSLQGGVSYNEQFF

v_call: TRBV9
clone_size: NA
j_call: TRBJ2-2
d_call: NA
cdr3_length: 15
cdr3_nt: TGTGCCAGCGGGGCGGGGATACTGAACACCGGGGAGCTGTTTTTT
cdr3_aa: CASGAGILNTGELFF

v_call: TRBV5-4
clone_size: NA
j_call: TRBJ1-6
d_call: NA
cdr3_length: 13
cdr3_nt: TGTGCCAGCAGCCCGCCCGGTTCTTCACCCCTCCACTTT
cdr3_aa: CASSPPGSSPLHF

v_call: TRBV30
clone_size: once
j_call: TRBJ1-5
d_call: NA
cdr3_length: 14
cdr3_nt: TGTGCCTGGACCCAGACAGAGAGCAATCAGCCCCAGCATTTT
cdr3_aa: CAWTQTESNQPQHF

v_call: TRBV4-1
clone_size: NA
j_call: TRBJ2-1
d_call: NA
cdr3_length: 13
cdr3_nt: TGCGCCAGCTCCACAGGGCCCTACAATGAGCAGTTCTTC
cdr3_aa: CASSTGPYNEQFF

v_call: TRBV28
clone_size: NA
j_call: TRBJ1-2
d_call: NA
cdr3_length: 13
cdr3_nt: TGTGCCAGCCGAACGTCAGGGTCCTATGGCTACACCTTC
cdr3_aa: CASRTSGSYGYTF

v_call: TRBV6-1
clone_size: NA
j_call: TRBJ2-7
d_call: NA
cdr3_length: 14
cdr3_nt: TGTGCCAGCAGTGAATTTTTCGGGCCCGGGGAGCAGTACTTC
cdr3_aa: CASSEFFGPGEQYF

v_call: TRBV10-3
clone_size: NA
j_call: TRBJ2-5
d_call: TRBD2
cdr3_length: 13
cdr3_nt: TGTGCCATCAGAGGGACTAGCGGGGAGACCCAGTACTTC
cdr3_aa: CAIRGTSGETQYF

v_call: TRBV5-1
clone_size: NA
j_call: TRBJ2-5
d_call: TRBD1
cdr3_length: 15
cdr3_nt: TGCGCCAGCAGACCAAATACAGGGGGCGGGGAGACCCAGTACTTC
cdr3_aa: CASRPNTGGGETQYF

v_call: TRBV4-3
clone_size: NA
j_call: TRBJ2-1
d_call: TRBD2
cdr3_length: 16
cdr3_nt: TGCGCCAGCAGCCAAGCCGGGAGGTTCTCCTACAATGAGCAGTTCTTC
cdr3_aa: CASSQAGRFSYNEQFF

v_call: TRBV28
clone_size: NA
j_call: TRBJ2-3
d_call: NA
cdr3_length: 13
cdr3_nt: TGTGCCAGCAGTTCAGTGAACACAGATACGCAGTATTTT
cdr3_aa: CASSSVNTDTQYF

v_call: TRBV19
clone_size: NA
j_call: TRBJ2-5
d_call: TRBD1
cdr3_length: 16
cdr3_nt: TGTGCCAGTAGTCTCCAGGGACAGGGATCCCAAGAGACCCAGTACTTC
cdr3_aa: CASSLQGQGSQETQYF

v_call: TRBV5-1
clone_size: NA
j_call: TRBJ2-7
d_call: NA
cdr3_length: 12
cdr3_nt: TGCGCCAGCAGCTTGGAAGGGTACGAGCAGTACTTC
cdr3_aa: CASSLEGYEQYF

v_call: TRBV7-9
clone_size: NA
j_call: TRBJ2-7
d_call: TRBD2
cdr3_length: 15
cdr3_nt: TGTGCCAGCACCTCCCGGACTAGCGGCTCCTACGAGCAGTACTTC
cdr3_aa: CASTSRTSGSYEQYF

v_call: TRBV10-1
clone_size: once
j_call: TRBJ2-3
d_call: TRBD2
cdr3_length: 15
cdr3_nt: TGCGCCAGCAGCGCTAGCGGGAGGCCCCAGGATACGCAGTATTTT
cdr3_aa: CASSASGRPQDTQYF

v_call: TRBV28
clone_size: NA
j_call: TRBJ2-5
d_call: TRBD2
cdr3_length: 16
cdr3_nt: TGTGCCAGCAGTCCCCGGGACTGGCGGGGGGTTGAGACCCAGTACTTC
cdr3_aa: CASSPRDWRGVETQYF

v_call: TRBV30
clone_size: NA
j_call: TRBJ1-4
d_call: TRBD1
cdr3_length: 15
cdr3_nt: TGTGCCTGGACCCCGACAGGGTACAGTAATGAAAAACTGTTTTTT
cdr3_aa: CAWTPTGYSNEKLFF

v_call: TRBV5-1
clone_size: NA
j_call: TRBJ2-1
d_call: TRBD1
cdr3_length: 16
cdr3_nt: TGCGCCAGCAGCCCCCCTGGGACAGGGGATTACAATGAGCAGTTCTTC
cdr3_aa: CASSPPGTGDYNEQFF

v_call: TRBV27
clone_size: NA
j_call: TRBJ1-6
d_call: NA
cdr3_length: 16
cdr3_nt: TGTGCCAGCAGGGATTACGAACAGTTGAATAATTCACCCCTCCACTTT
cdr3_aa: CASRDYEQLNNSPLHF

v_call: TRBV19
clone_size: NA
j_call: TRBJ1-1
d_call: NA
cdr3_length: 14
cdr3_nt: TGTGCCAGTAGTCCGGGACTTCTGAGGAATGAAGCTTTCTTT
cdr3_aa: CASSPGLLRNEAFF

v_call: TRBV15
clone_size: once
j_call: TRBJ1-4
d_call: NA
cdr3_length: 16
cdr3_nt: TGTGCCACCAGCAGGGGGGACCACGCAACTAATGAAAAACTGTTTTTT
cdr3_aa: CATSRGDHATNEKLFF

v_call: TRBV7-2
clone_size: NA
j_call: TRBJ2-7
d_call: TRBD2
cdr3_length: 17
cdr3_nt: TGTGCCAGCAGCTTAGCGACGACGCCGGGAGGGCCCCACGAGCAGTACTTC
cdr3_aa: CASSLATTPGGPHEQYF

v_call: TRBV6-1
clone_size: NA
j_call: TRBJ1-1
d_call: TRBD1
cdr3_length: 15
cdr3_nt: TGTGCCAGCAGAGTAACCACAGGGGTAAGCACTGAAGCTTTCTTT
cdr3_aa: CASRVTTGVSTEAFF

v_call: TRBV18
clone_size: NA
j_call: TRBJ1-4
d_call: NA
cdr3_length: 16
cdr3_nt: TGTGCCAGCTCACCACCCCCGGACCGAACTAATGAAAAACTGTTTTTT
cdr3_aa: CASSPPPDRTNEKLFF

v_call: TRBV10-3
clone_size: NA
j_call: TRBJ1-1
d_call: NA
cdr3_length: 14
cdr3_nt: TGTGCCATCAGTGACCAGGGGTTGGTCACTGAAGCTTTCTTT
cdr3_aa: CAISDQGLVTEAFF

v_call: TRBV4-1
clone_size: few
j_call: TRBJ1-2
d_call: NA
cdr3_length: 13
cdr3_nt: TGCGCCAGCAGCCCCCGGGACCACTATGGCTACACCTTC
cdr3_aa: CASSPRDHYGYTF

v_call: TRBV6-6
clone_size: NA
j_call: TRBJ1-4
d_call: NA
cdr3_length: 15
cdr3_nt: TGTGCCAGCAGCACCCCAACAGGGATGGGGGAAAAACTGTTTTTT
cdr3_aa: CASSTPTGMGEKLFF

v_call: TRBV6-6
clone_size: NA
j_call: TRBJ2-5
d_call: TRBD2
cdr3_length: 15
cdr3_nt: TGTGCCAGCAGTTCCCAAGGCCTAGCGGGGGAGACCCAGTACTTC
cdr3_aa: CASSSQGLAGETQYF

v_call: TRBV11-2
clone_size: NA
j_call: TRBJ2-1
d_call: NA
cdr3_length: 13
cdr3_nt: TGTGCCAGCAGCTTAGATCGAAACAATGAGCAGTTCTTC
cdr3_aa: CASSLDRNNEQFF

v_call: TRBV4-2
clone_size: NA
j_call: TRBJ2-6
d_call: TRBD1
cdr3_length: 17
cdr3_nt: TGTGCCAGCAGCCGAGGACAGGGGGCTTCTGGGGCCAACGTCCTGACTTTC
cdr3_aa: CASSRGQGASGANVLTF

v_call: TRBV5-5
clone_size: NA
j_call: TRBJ1-1
d_call: NA
cdr3_length: 14
cdr3_nt: TGTGCCAGCAGCTCCGCGGGACCCTCAAGTGGAGCTTTCTTT
cdr3_aa: CASSSAGPSSGAFF

v_call: TRBV7-8
clone_size: NA
j_call: TRBJ1-1
d_call: TRBD1
cdr3_length: 16
cdr3_nt: TGTGCCAGCAGCGCACCACAGGGGGCGTGGAACACTGAAGCTTTCTTT
cdr3_aa: CASSAPQGAWNTEAFF

v_call: TRBV28
clone_size: NA
j_call: TRBJ1-3
d_call: NA
cdr3_length: 20
cdr3_nt: TGTGCCAGCAGTTCCCGCGGTAGACAGTCCCTCCATCGCTCTGGAAACACCATATATTTT
cdr3_aa: CASSSRGRQSLHRSGNTIYF

v_call: TRBV30
clone_size: NA
j_call: TRBJ2-7
d_call: TRBD2
cdr3_length: 15
cdr3_nt: TGTGCCTGGAGTAAAATAGGACTAGCGGATTACGAGCAGTACTTC
cdr3_aa: CAWSKIGLADYEQYF

v_call: TRBV6-6
clone_size: few
j_call: TRBJ2-3
d_call: TRBD1
cdr3_length: 16
cdr3_nt: TGTGCCAGCAGCCCAGGACAGGATAAGAGCACAGATACGCAGTATTTT
cdr3_aa: CASSPGQDKSTDTQYF

v_call: TRBV5-1
clone_size: NA
j_call: TRBJ2-5
d_call: TRBD1
cdr3_length: 12
cdr3_nt: TGCGCCAGCAGCCGCAGGGGGGAGACCCAGTACTTC
cdr3_aa: CASSRRGETQYF

v_call: TRBV9
clone_size: NA
j_call: TRBJ2-5
d_call: TRBD2
cdr3_length: 15
cdr3_nt: TGTGCCAGCAGCGTTGGGACTAGCGGGAGAGAGACCCAGTACTTC
cdr3_aa: CASSVGTSGRETQYF

v_call: TRBV7-9
clone_size: NA
j_call: TRBJ2-3
d_call: TRBD1
cdr3_length: 15
cdr3_nt: TGTGCCAGCAGCTTAGCACAGGGGCGCACAGATACGCAGTATTTT
cdr3_aa: CASSLAQGRTDTQYF

v_call: TRBV11-3
clone_size: NA
j_call: TRBJ2-1
d_call: NA
cdr3_length: 16
cdr3_nt: TGTGCCAGCAGCCAACGGGCGGGGCCCTCCTACAATGAGCAGTTCTTC
cdr3_aa: CASSQRAGPSYNEQFF

v_call: TRBV5-1
clone_size: NA
j_call: TRBJ2-1
d_call: NA
cdr3_length: 14
cdr3_nt: TGCGCCAGCAGCTTGGGAAGCAGGGACAATGAGCAGTTCTTC
cdr3_aa: CASSLGSRDNEQFF

v_call: TRBV14
clone_size: few
j_call: TRBJ2-1
d_call: NA
cdr3_length: 15
cdr3_nt: TGTGCCAGCAGCCAAGCGCCAGCCTCCTACAATGAGCAGTTCTTC
cdr3_aa: CASSQAPASYNEQFF